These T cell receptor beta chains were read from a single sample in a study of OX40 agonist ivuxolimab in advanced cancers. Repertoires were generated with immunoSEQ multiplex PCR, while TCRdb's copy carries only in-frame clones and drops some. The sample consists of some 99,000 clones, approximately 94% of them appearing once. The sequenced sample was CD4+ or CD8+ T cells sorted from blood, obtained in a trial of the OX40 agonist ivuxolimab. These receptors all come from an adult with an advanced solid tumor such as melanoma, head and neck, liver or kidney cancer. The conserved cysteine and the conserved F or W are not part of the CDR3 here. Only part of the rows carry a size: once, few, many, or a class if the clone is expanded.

ASSQRGAYEQY	once	TRBJ2-7	TRBV4-2
ASMDTADTQY	-	TRBJ2-3	TRBV5-1
ASSDRSGPAF	-	TRBJ1-1	TRBV7-3
ASSLSVRAEAF	-	TRBJ1-1	TRBV11-2
ASPGLGTDTQY	-	TRBJ2-3	TRBV10-2
ASSFRQVLYT	-	TRBJ1-2	TRBV19
ASSLNLAGQETQY	-	TRBJ2-5	TRBV7-2
ASRDGHSSYNSPLH	-	TRBJ1-6	TRBV27
ATSWGTGKLGYGYT	-	TRBJ1-2	TRBV15
ASSYRDRQPYEQY	-	TRBJ2-7	TRBV6-6